This entry features one TCR beta chain sequence. Its antigen is currently unknown. Likely unrecorded immune exposures existed in these nominally healthy donors. Primers for the PCR totalled 60 Vbeta and 13 Jbeta. Only in-frame clones appear in the TCRdb table, and some are missing; sequencing was by immunoSEQ multiplex PCR. Of 170,000 or so clones listed, over 70% were seen once; the top ten hold 6.5% to 8.5%. These data are taken from a study of cytomegalovirus exposure and HLA in healthy donors. With 0 bases clipped from V and 2 bases from J, the junction kept 12 bases outside the gene matches. This CDR3 comprises 18 residues. Germline V gene lookup returns CDR1 SGHRS and CDR2 YFSETQ. Whole-study results and caveats: Among the sequence variants, a highly shared cluster was likely an artifact of sequencing. In a later analysis, donors in an Asian-associated ancestry cluster reportedly had fewer N-insertions in productive TCRs than the cohort mean. In an earlier analysis, in some 540 donors, most V segments appeared productive either ~87% or ~30% of the time.

This rearrangement joins TRBV5-1 to TRBJ2-3; 7 bases fit TRBD1. The sample was PBMCs. The TCR comes from a man aged 30 to 39 in good health and CMV-seropositive. This chain's CDR3 is CASSLAVFAGGFTDTQYF. The DNA of the CDR3 is TGCGCCAGCAGCTTGGCCGTTTTCGCAGGGGGTTTCACAGATACGCAGTATTTT. The entire variable domain, with the rest obtained from reference TRBV5-1 and TRBJ2-3, is as follows: KAGVTQTPRYLIKTRGQQVTLSCSPISGHRSVSWYQQTPGQGLQFLFEYFSETQRNKGNFPGRFSGRQFSNSRSEMNVSTLELGDSALYLCASSLAVFAGGFTDTQYFGPGTRLTVL.